This entry is about one T cell receptor beta chain. Its target is unknown. Together with a sample-barcoded 5' primer, a J-beta primer mix was included in a second PCR lasting about 7 to 11 cycles. Researchers report that each sample yielded at least 2.5 million CDR3-containing paired-end reads. Via MiXCR, TCRdb re-called the 5' RACE reads, giving one row per CDR3 protein. Altogether about 780,000 distinct CDR3 sequences are present, about 42% being singletons, with the ten largest covering roughly 18%. The entry originates in a study of blood T cells in healthy people across ages. Each sample gave at least 7 million isolated PBMCs. CDR1 is MDHEN, CDR2 SYDVKM, per germline. The CDR3 is 14 residues long. Trimming shortened V by 7 bases and J by 1 base, and 13 bases separated the two germline ends. Study-wide results and caveats: The diversity estimates, figures obtained from one million T cells, were considered underestimates.

The chain uses TRBV28 and TRBJ2-5; perhaps TRBD1 as D (6 bases). The sequence derives from a man older than 75 in good health. Specimen: blood. CDR3 DNA: TGTGCCAGCACTCGGAACAGGGTCCAAGAGACCCAGTACTTC. Translation: CASTRNRVQETQYF.